The source of this T cell receptor beta chain is a study of shared clonotypes between healthy human individuals. Turning to this clone: Its antigen remains unknown.

The test was conducted at deep level. Measured with immunoSEQ multiplex PCR; TCRdb has only the in-frame clones, and not every one. The profile shows some 360,000 clones, more than 60% of them singletons. The CDR3 is 15 residues long. J lost 4 bases, V lost 0 bases, and 4 bases had no gene match. Germline V CDR1 and CDR2: SGHRS, YFSETQ. Study findings and constraints: Rarefaction curves obtained for sorted subsets showed sequencing incomplete despite large depth.

The origin of this receptor is a man aged 30-40 years in good health. The material sequenced was memory CD4+ T cells sorted from blood. Documented subset: CD45RA-negative fraction. The rearrangement links TRBV5-1 to TRBJ1-1; 9 bases agree with TRBD1. The CDR3: CASSLATGGATEAFF. The CDR3 DNA sequence: TGCGCCAGCAGCTTGGCGACAGGGGGTGCCACTGAAGCTTTCTTT.